The entry below gives a single T cell receptor beta chain sequence along with its context. Its antigen is currently unknown. PCR primers comprised 60 Vbeta and 13 Jbeta primers. Sequencing was performed with immunoSEQ multiplex PCR; in TCRdb, only in-frame clones are kept and a portion is missing. This table has 120,000 to 150,000 clones, 60% to 80% appearing once. This record comes from a study of cytomegalovirus exposure and HLA in healthy donors. Study-level results: HLA allele associations emerged for about 18,000 TCR beta sequences in a later analysis, at 0.05 false discovery rate. For most subjects, TCR beta sequences were reported to predict HLA-A and HLA-B alleles with accuracy.

CDR3 size: 15 residues. The V gene's germline CDR1 is SGDLS and CDR2 YYNGEE. V lost 5 bases, J lost 3 bases, and 3 bases stayed unmatched. Sequenced sample: PBMCs. V and J are TRBV9 and TRBJ2-7; 15 bases line up with TRBD2. The TCR sequence derives from a woman aged 30 to 39 in good health and CMV-seronegative. CDR3 sequence: CASSGTSGGLYEQYF. CDR3 DNA sequence: TGTGCCAGCAGTGGGACTAGCGGGGGGCTCTACGAGCAGTACTTC.